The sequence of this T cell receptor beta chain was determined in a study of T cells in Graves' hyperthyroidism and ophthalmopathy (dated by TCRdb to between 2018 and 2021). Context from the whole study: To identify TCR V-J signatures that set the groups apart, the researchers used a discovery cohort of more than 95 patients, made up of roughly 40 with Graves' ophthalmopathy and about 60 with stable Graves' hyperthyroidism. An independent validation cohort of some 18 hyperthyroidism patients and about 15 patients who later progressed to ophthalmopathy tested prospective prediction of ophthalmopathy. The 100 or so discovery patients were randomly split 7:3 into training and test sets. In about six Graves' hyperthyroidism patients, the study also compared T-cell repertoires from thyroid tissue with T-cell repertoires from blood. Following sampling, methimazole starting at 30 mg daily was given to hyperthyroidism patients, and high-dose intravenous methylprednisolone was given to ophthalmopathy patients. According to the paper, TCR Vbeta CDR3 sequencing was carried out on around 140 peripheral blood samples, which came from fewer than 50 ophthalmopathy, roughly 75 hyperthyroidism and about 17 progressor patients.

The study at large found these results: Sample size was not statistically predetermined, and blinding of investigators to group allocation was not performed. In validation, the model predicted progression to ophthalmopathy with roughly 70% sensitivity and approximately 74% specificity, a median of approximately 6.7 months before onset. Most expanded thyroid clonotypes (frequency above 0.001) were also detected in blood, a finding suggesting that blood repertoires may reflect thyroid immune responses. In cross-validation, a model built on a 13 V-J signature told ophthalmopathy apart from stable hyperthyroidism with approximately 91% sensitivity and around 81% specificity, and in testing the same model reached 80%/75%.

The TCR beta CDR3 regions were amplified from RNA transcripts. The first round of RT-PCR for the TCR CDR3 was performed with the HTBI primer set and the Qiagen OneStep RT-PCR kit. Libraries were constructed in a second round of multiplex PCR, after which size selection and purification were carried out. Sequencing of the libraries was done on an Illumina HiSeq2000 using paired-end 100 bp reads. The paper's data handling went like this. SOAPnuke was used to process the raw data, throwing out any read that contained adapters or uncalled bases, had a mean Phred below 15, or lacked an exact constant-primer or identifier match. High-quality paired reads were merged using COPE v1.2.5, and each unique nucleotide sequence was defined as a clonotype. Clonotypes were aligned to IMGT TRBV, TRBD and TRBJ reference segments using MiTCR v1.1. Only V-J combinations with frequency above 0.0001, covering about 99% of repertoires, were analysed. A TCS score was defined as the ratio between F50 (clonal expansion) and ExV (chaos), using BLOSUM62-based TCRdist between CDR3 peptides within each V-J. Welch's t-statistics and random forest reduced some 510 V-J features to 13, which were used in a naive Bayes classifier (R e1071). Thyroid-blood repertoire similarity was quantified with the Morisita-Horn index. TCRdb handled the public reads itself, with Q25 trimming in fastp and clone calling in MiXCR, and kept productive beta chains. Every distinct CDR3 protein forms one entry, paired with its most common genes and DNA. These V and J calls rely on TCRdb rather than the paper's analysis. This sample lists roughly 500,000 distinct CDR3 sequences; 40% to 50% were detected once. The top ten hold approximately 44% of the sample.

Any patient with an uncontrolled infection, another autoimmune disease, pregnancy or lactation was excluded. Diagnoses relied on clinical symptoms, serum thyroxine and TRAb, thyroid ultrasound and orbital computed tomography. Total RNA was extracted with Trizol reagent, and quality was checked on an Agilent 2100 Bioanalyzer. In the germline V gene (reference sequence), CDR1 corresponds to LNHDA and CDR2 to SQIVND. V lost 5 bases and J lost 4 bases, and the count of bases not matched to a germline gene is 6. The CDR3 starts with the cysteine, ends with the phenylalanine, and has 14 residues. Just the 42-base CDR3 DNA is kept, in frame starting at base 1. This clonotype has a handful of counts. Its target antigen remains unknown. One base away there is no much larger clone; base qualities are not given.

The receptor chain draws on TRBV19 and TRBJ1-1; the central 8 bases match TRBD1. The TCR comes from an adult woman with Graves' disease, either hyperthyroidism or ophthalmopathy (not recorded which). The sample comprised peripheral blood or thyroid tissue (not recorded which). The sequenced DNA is TGTGCCAGTAGTCCCGGACAGGGTCGCACTGAAGCTTTCTTT. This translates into CASSPGQGRTEAFF.